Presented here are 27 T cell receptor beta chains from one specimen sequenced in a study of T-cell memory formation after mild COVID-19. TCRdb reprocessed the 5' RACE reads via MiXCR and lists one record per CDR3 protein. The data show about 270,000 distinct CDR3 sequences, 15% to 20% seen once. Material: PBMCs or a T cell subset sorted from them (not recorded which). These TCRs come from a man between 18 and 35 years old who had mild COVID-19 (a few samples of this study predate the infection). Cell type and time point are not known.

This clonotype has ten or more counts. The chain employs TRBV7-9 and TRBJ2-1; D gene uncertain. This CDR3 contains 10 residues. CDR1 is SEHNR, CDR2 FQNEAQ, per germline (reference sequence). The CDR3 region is CALGYNEQFF. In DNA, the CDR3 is TGTGCTCTCGGCTACAATGAGCAGTTCTTC.

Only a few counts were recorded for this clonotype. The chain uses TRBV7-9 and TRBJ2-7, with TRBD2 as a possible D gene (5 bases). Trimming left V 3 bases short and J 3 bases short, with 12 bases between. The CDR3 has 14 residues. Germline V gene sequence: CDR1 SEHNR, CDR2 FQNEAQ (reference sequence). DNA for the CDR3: TGTGCCAGCAGCTTTGGTGGCAGCGGCTACGAGCAGTACTTC. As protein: CASSFGGSGYEQYF.

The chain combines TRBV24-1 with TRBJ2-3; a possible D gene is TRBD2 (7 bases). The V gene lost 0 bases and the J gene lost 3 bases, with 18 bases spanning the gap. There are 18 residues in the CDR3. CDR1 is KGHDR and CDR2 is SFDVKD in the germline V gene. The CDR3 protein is CATSDLPPGGGSTDTQYF. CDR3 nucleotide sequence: TGTGCCACCAGTGATTTGCCTCCGGGGGGCGGTAGTACAGATACGCAGTATTTT.

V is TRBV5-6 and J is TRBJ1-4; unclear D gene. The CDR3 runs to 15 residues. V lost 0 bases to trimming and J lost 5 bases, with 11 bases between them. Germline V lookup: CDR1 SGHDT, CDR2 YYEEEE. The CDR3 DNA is TGTGCCAGCAGCTTGGAGGCAGACTGGAATGAAAAACTGTTTTTT. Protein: CASSLEADWNEKLFF.

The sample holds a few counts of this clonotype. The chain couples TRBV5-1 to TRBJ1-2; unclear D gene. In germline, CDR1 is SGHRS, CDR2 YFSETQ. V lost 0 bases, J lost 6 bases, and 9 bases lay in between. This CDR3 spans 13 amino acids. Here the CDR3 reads CASSLEKGDGYTF. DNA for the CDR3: TGCGCCAGCAGCTTGGAAAAGGGCGATGGCTACACCTTC.

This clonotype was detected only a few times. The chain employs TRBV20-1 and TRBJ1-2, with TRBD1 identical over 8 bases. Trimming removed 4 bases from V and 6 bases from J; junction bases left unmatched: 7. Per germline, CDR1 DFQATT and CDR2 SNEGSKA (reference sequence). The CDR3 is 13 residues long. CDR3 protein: CSAKHQGADGYTF. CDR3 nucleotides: TGCAGTGCTAAGCACCAGGGGGCAGATGGCTACACCTTC.

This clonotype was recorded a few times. As DNA, the CDR3 is TGTGCCAGCAGCTTAAGACAGCAAGAGACCCAGTACTTC. Residues: CASSLRQQETQYF. This chain uses TRBV7-9 with TRBJ2-5; TRBD1 might be the D (5 bases). CDR3 length equals 13 residues. The V and J ends lost 2 bases and 2 bases respectively, with 6 bases between them. CDR1 is SEHNR and CDR2 is FQNEAQ in the germline V gene (reference sequence).

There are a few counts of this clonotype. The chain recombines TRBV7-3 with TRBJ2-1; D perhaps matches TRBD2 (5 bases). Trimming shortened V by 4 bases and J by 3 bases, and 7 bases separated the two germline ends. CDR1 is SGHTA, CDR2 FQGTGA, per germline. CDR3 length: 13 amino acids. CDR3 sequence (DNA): TGTGCCAGCAGCTCGGGATTCTACAATGAGCAGTTCTTC. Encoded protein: CASSSGFYNEQFF.

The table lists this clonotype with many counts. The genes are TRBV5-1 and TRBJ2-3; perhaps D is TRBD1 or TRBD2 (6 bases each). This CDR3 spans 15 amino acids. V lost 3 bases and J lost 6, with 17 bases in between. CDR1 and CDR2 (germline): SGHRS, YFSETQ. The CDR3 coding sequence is TGCGCCAGCAGCTCCGGGGGCCGAGCTGTCGATACGCAGTATTTT. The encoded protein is CASSSGGRAVDTQYF.

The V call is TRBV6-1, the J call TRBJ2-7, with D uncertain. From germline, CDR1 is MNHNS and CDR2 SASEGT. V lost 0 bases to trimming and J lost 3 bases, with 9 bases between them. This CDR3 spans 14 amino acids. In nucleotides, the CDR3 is TGTGCCAGCAGTGAAGCGCACCAGTTCTACGAGCAGTACTTC. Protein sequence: CASSEAHQFYEQYF.

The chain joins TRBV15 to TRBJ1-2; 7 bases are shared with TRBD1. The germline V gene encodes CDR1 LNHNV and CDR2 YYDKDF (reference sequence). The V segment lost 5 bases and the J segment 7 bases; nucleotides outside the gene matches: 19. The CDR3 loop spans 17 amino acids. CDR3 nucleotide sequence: TGTGCCACCAGCGATGGTGGGCTACAGGGGATATTAGCTGGCTACACCTTC. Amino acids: CATSDGGLQGILAGYTF. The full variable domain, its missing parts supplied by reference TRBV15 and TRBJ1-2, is DAMVIQNPRYQVTQFGKPVTLSCSQTLNHNVMYWYQQKSSQAPKLLFHYYDKDFNNEADTPDNFQSRRPNTSFCFLDIRSPGLGDTAMYLCATSDGGLQGILAGYTFGSGTRLTVV.

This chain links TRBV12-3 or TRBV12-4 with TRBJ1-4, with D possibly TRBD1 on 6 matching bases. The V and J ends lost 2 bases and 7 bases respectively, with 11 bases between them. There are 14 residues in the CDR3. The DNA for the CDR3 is TGTGCCAGCAGTTTACGGGGGGGCGGTGAAAAACTGTTTTTT. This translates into CASSLRGGGEKLFF.

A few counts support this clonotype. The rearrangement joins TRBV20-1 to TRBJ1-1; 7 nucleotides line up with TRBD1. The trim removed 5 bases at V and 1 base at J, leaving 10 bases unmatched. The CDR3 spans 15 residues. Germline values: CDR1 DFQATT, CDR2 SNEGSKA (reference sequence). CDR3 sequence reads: CSALRGGTANTEAFF. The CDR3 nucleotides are TGCAGTGCTCTCCGAGGGGGGACAGCGAACACTGAAGCTTTCTTT.

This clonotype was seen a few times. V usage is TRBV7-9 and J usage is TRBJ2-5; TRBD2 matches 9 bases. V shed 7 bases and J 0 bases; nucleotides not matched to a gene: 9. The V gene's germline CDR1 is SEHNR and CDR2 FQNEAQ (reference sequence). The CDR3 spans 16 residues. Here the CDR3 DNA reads TGTGCCAGCACCAGGTGGGCGGGGGGGTACCAAGAGACCCAGTACTTC. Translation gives CASTRWAGGYQETQYF.

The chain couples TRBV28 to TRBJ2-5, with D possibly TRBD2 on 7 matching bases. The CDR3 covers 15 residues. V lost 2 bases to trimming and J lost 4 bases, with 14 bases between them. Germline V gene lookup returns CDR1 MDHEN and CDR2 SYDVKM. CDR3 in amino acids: CASSLAGGGAETQYF. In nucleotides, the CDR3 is TGTGCCAGCAGTTTAGCCGGAGGGGGGGCAGAGACCCAGTACTTC.

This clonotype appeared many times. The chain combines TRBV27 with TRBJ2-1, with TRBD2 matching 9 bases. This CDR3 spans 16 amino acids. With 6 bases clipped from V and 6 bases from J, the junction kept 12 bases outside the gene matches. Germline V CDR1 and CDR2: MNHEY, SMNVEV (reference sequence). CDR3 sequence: CASSPAGGLSFNEQFF. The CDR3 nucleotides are TGTGCCAGCAGCCCCGCGGGGGGGCTTTCGTTCAATGAGCAGTTCTTC.

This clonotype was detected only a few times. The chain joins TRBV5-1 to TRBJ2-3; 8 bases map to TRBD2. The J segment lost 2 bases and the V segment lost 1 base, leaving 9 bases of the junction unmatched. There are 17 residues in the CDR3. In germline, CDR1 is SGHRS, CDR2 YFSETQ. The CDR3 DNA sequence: TGCGCCAGCAGCTTGCGGCGGGGGGCCGACCTCACAGATACGCAGTATTTT. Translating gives CASSLRRGADLTDTQYF.

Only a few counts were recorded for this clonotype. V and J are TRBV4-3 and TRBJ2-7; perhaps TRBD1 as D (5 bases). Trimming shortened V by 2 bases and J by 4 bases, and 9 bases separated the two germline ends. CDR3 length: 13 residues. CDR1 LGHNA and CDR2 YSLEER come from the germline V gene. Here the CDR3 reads CASSQRTFYEQYF. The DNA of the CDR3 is TGCGCCAGCAGCCAAAGGACATTTTACGAGCAGTACTTC.

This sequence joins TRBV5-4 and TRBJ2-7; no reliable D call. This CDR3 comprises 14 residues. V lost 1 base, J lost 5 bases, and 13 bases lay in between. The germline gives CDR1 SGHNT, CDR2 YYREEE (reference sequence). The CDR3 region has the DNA TGTGCCAGCAGCTTGACGCCAACGTCCCACGAGCAGTACGTC. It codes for CASSLTPTSHEQYV.

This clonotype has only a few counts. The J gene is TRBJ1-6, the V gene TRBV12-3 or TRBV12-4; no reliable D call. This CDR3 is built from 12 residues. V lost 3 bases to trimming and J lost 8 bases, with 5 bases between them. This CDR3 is CASSFRDSPLHF. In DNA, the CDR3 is TGTGCCAGCAGTTTTCGGGATTCACCCCTCCACTTT.

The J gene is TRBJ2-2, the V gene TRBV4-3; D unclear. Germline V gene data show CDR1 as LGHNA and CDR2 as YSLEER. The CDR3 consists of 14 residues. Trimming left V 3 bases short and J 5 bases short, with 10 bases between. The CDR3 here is CASSHGHATGELFF. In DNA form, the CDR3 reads TGCGCCAGCAGCCACGGCCATGCAACCGGGGAGCTGTTTTTT.

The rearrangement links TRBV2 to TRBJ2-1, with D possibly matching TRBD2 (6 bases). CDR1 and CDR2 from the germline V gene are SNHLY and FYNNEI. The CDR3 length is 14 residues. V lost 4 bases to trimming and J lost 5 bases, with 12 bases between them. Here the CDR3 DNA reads TGTGCCAGCAGTGTGGGACGGAGGGACAATGAGCAGTTCTTC. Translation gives CASSVGRRDNEQFF.

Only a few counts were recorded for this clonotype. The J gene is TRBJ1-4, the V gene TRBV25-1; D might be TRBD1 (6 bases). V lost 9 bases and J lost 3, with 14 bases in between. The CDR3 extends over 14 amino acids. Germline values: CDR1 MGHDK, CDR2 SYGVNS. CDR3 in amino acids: CASTGGRSNEKLFF. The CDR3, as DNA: TGTGCCAGTACCGGGGGCAGGTCTAATGAAAAACTGTTTTTT.

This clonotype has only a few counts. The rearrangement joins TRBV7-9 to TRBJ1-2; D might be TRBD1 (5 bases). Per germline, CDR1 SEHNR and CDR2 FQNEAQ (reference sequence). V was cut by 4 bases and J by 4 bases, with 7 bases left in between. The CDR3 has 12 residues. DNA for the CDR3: TGTGCCAGCAGCTCCAGGGTCTATGGCTACACCTTC. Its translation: CASSSRVYGYTF.

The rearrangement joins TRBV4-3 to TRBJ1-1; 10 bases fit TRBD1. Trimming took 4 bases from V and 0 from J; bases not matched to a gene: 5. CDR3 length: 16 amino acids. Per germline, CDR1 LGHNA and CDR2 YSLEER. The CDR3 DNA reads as TGCGCCAGCAGCCTCCGGACAGGGGGGTTGAACACTGAAGCTTTCTTT. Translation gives CASSLRTGGLNTEAFF.

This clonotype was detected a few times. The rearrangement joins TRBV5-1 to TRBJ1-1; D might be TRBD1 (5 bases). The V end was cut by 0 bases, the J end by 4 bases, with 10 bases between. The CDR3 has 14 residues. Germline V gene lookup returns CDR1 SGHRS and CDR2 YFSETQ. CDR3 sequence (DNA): TGCGCCAGCAGCTTGGGCCTTGGGGGCACTGAAGCTTTCTTT. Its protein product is CASSLGLGGTEAFF. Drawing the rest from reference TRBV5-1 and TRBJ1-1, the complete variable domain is KAGVTQTPRYLIKTRGQQVTLSCSPISGHRSVSWYQQTPGQGLQFLFEYFSETQRNKGNFPGRFSGRQFSNSRSEMNVSTLELGDSALYLCASSLGLGGTEAFFGQGTRLTVV.

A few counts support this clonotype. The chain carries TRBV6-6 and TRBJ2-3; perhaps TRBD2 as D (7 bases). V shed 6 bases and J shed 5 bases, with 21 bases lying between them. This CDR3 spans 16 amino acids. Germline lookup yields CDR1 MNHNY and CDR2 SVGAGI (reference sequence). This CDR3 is CASRLGWRGLGDTQYF. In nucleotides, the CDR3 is TGTGCCAGCAGATTGGGGTGGCGGGGGCTTGGAGATACGCAGTATTTT.